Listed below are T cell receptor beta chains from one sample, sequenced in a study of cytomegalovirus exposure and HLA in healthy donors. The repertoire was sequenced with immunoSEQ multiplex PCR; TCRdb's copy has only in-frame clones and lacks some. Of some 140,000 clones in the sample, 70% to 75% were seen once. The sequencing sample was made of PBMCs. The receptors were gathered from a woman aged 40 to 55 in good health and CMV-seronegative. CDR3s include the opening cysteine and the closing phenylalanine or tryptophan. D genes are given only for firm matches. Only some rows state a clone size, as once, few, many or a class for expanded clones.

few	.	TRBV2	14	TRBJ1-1	CASTTRLVATEAFF	TGTGCCAGCACCACGCGACTTGTGGCCACTGAAGCTTTCTTT
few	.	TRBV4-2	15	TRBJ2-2	CASSQDVGGPGELFF	TGTGCCAGCAGCCAAGATGTGGGGGGGCCCGGGGAGCTGTTTTTT
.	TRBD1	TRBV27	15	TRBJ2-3	CASSRRDRSADTQYF	TGTGCCAGCAGCCGGAGGGACAGGAGCGCAGATACGCAGTATTTT
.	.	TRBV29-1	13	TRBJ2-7	CSVSRRGSYEQYF	TGCAGCGTTTCCCGTCGCGGCTCCTACGAGCAGTACTTC
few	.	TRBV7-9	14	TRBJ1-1	CASSLVSGNTEAFF	TGTGCCAGCAGCTTAGTTAGTGGGAACACTGAAGCTTTCTTT
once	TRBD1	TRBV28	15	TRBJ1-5	CASSFDRVRNQPQHF	TGTGCCAGCAGTTTCGACAGGGTCCGCAATCAGCCCCAGCATTTT
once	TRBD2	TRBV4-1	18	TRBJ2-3	CASSQVEKGTSPPDTQYF	TGCGCCAGCAGCCAAGTTGAAAAAGGGACTAGTCCTCCAGATACGCAGTATTTT
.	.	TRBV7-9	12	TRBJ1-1	CASSLETAEAFF	TGTGCCAGCAGCTTAGAAACAGCTGAAGCTTTCTTT
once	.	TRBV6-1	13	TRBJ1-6	CASSPIQNSPLHF	TGTGCCAGCAGTCCGATCCAGAATTCACCCCTCCACTTT
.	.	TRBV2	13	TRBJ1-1	CASSVARYTEAFF	TGTGCCAGCAGTGTCGCCAGGTACACTGAAGCTTTCTTT
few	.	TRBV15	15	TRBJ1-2	CATSRDIGGGYGYTF	TGTGCCACCAGCAGAGATATCGGGGGGGGCTATGGCTACACCTTC
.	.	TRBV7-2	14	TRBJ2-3	CASSLLGGTDTQYF	TGTGCCAGCAGCTTATTAGGGGGCACAGATACGCAGTATTTT
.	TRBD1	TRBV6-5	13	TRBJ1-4	CASSDRENEKLFF	TGTGCCAGCTCCGACAGGGAGAATGAAAAACTGTTTTTT
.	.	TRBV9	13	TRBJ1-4	CASSGGQQEKLFF	TGTGCCAGCTCGGGGGGGCAACAAGAAAAACTGTTTTTT
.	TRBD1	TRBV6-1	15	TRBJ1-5	CASSDRTGRNQPQHF	TGTGCCAGCAGTGATAGGACAGGGCGAAATCAGCCCCAGCATTTT
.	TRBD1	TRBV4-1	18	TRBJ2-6	CASSQVGTGGFGANVLTF	TGCGCCAGCAGCCAAGTCGGGACAGGGGGCTTTGGGGCCAACGTCCTGACTTTC
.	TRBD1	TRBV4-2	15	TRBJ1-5	CASSQDRGNGQPQHF	TGTGCCAGCAGCCAAGACAGGGGGAATGGTCAGCCCCAGCATTTT
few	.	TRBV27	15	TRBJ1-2	CASSLTIGANYGYTF	TGTGCCAGCAGTTTAACCATAGGAGCTAACTATGGCTACACCTTC
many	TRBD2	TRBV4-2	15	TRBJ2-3	CASSRQRGEPDTQYF	TGTGCCAGCAGCCGCCAGCGGGGGGAACCAGATACGCAGTATTTT
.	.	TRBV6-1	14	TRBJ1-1	CASSELAGNTEAFF	TGTGCCAGCAGTGAATTGGCGGGGAACACTGAAGCTTTCTTT
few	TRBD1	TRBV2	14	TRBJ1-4	CASRPGQGLEKLFF	TGTGCCAGCCGACCGGGACAGGGATTGGAAAAACTGTTTTTT
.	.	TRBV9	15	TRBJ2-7	CASSVDPGKNYEQYF	TGTGCCAGCAGCGTAGACCCGGGGAAAAATTACGAGCAGTACTTC
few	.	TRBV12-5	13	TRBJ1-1	CASGLDRETEAFF	TGTGCTAGTGGTTTGGATAGGGAGACTGAAGCTTTCTTT
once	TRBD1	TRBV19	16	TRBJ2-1	CASSLQGADRGYEQFF	TGTGCCAGTAGTTTACAAGGAGCGGACAGGGGCTATGAGCAGTTCTTC
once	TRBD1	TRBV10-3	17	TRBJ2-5	CAISESAGQGFQETQYF	TGTGCCATCAGTGAGTCGGCAGGACAGGGGTTTCAAGAGACCCAGTACTTC
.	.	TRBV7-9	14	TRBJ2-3	CASSLTESTDTQYF	TGTGCCAGCAGCTTAACCGAGAGCACAGATACGCAGTATTTT
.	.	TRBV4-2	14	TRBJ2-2	CASSHRENTGELFF	TGTGCCAGCAGCCACAGGGAGAACACCGGGGAGCTGTTTTTT
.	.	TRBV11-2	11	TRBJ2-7	CASSLAREQYF	TGTGCCAGCAGCTTAGCCAGGGAGCAGTACTTC
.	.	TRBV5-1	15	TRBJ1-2	CASSLGSLQNYGYTF	TGCGCCAGCAGCTTGGGTAGTTTACAGAACTATGGCTACACCTTC
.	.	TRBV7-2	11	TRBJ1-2	CASAPRWGYTF	TGTGCCAGCGCGCCTCGCTGGGGCTACACCTTC
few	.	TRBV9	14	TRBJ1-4	CASSVTGRDEKLFF	TGTGCCAGCAGCGTGACAGGCCGAGATGAAAAACTGTTTTTT
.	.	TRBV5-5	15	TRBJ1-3	CASSLPGGHGNTIYF	TGTGCCAGCAGCTTGCCCGGGGGGCACGGAAACACCATATATTTT
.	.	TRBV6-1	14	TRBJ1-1	CASTLMEAVPEAFF	TGTGCCAGCACTCTTATGGAGGCAGTACCTGAAGCTTTCTTT
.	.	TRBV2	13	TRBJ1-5	CASSENYPGTQHF	TGTGCCAGCAGTGAAAATTACCCAGGGACCCAGCATTTT
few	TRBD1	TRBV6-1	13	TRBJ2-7	CASSVGQGDEQYF	TGTGCCAGCAGTGTGGGACAGGGGGACGAGCAGTACTTC
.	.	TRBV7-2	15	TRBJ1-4	CASSSLDRSNEKLFF	TGTGCCAGCAGCTCGCTAGACAGATCTAATGAAAAACTGTTTTTT
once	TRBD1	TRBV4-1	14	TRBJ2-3	CANNGQVNTDTQYF	TGCGCCAACAACGGACAGGTGAACACAGATACGCAGTATTTT
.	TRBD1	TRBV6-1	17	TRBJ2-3	CASSVRTGTSGTDTQYF	TGTGCCAGCAGTGTCCGGACAGGGACGTCCGGGACAGATACGCAGTATTTT
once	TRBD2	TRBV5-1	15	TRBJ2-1	CASSLLAGGLNEQFF	TGCGCCAGCAGCTTACTAGCGGGGGGGCTTAATGAGCAGTTCTTC
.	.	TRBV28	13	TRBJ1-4	CASRRQSNEKLFF	TGTGCCAGCAGGCGACAGTCTAATGAAAAACTGTTTTTT
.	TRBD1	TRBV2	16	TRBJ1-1	CASSVESGVQGTEAFF	TGTGCCAGCAGTGTGGAATCGGGGGTACAGGGGACTGAAGCTTTCTTT
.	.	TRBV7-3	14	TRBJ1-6	CASSTGGDNSPLHF	TGTGCCAGCAGTACCGGCGGGGATAATTCACCCCTCCACTTT
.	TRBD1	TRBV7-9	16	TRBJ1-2	CASSRAGTGPGDGYTF	TGTGCCAGCAGTCGCGCCGGGACAGGGCCTGGGGATGGCTACACCTTC
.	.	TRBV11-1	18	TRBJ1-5	CASSSNVKPGKLNQPQHF	TGTGCCAGCAGCTCAAACGTCAAGCCCGGGAAGCTCAATCAGCCCCAGCATTTT
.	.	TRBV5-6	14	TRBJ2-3	CASSSSGGTDTQYF	TGTGCCAGCAGCTCGTCGGGGGGCACAGATACGCAGTATTTT
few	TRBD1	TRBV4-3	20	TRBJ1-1	CASSQELDRAVNVGYTEAFF	TGCGCCAGCAGCCAAGAGTTGGACAGGGCGGTGAATGTTGGGTACACTGAAGCTTTCTTT
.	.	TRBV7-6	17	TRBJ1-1	CASSSSIWRTHNTEAFF	TGTGCCAGCAGCTCATCCATTTGGAGGACGCATAACACTGAAGCTTTCTTT
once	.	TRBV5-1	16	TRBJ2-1	CASSLEGYRARGEQFF	TGCGCCAGCAGCTTGGAGGGCTATCGGGCCCGGGGTGAGCAGTTCTTC
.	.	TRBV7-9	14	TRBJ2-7	CSSSFGGISYEQYF	TGTTCCAGCAGCTTCGGAGGGATCTCCTACGAGCAGTACTTC
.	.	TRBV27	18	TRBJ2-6	CASSIMGRLQTGANVLTF	TGTGCCAGCAGTATAATGGGCCGGCTACAAACTGGGGCCAACGTCCTGACTTTC
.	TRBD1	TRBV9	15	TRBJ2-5	CASSTRTGVQETQYF	TGTGCCAGCAGCACCCGGACAGGGGTACAAGAGACCCAGTACTTC
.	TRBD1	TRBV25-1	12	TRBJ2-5	CASGRGQETQYF	TGTGCCAGCGGCAGGGGGCAAGAGACCCAGTACTTC
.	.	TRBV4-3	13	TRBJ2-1	CASSPNMDNEQFF	TGCGCCAGCAGCCCAAACATGGACAATGAGCAGTTCTTC
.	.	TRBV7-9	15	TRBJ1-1	CSSSLAGGWNTEAFF	TGTTCCAGCAGCTTAGCTGGGGGGTGGAACACTGAAGCTTTCTTT
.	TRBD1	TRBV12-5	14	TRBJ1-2	CASGNRDRGRGYTF	TGTGCTAGTGGTAACCGGGACAGGGGCAGAGGCTACACCTTC